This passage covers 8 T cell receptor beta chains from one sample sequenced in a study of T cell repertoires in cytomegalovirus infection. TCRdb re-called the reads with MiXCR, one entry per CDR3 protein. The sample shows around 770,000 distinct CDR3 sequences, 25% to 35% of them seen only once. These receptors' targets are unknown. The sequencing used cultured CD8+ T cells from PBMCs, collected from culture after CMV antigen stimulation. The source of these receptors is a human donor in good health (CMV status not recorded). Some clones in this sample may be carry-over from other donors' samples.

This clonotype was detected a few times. The CDR3 coding sequence is TGTGCCAGCAGTTTATCAGGGGAGCCCTACGAGCAGTACGTC. Encoded protein: CASSLSGEPYEQYV. The chain joins TRBV27 to TRBJ2-7; TRBD1 or TRBD2 may be the D gene (5 bases each). V shed 0 bases and J shed 2 bases, with 8 bases lying between them. The CDR3 is 14 amino acids. The germline CDR1 and CDR2 sequences are MNHEY and SMNVEV (reference sequence).

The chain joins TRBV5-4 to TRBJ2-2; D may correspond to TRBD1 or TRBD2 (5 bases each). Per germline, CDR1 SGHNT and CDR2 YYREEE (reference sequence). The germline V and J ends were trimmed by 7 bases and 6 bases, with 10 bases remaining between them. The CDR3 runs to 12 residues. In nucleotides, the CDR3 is TGTGCCAGCGGGGGATTGCCCGGGGAGCTGTTTTTT. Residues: CASGGLPGELFF.

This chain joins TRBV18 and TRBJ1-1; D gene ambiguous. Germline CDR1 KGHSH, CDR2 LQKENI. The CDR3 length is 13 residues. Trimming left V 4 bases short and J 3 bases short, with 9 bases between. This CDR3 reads CASSHNEYTEAFF. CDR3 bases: TGTGCCAGCTCACATAACGAATACACTGAAGCTTTCTTT.

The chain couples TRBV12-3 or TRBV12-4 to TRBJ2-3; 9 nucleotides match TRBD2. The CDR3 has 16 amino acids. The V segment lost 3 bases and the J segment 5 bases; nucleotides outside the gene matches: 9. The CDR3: CASSFVAGGRGDTQYF. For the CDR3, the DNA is TGTGCCAGCAGTTTTGTGGCGGGGGGGCGGGGAGATACGCAGTATTTT.

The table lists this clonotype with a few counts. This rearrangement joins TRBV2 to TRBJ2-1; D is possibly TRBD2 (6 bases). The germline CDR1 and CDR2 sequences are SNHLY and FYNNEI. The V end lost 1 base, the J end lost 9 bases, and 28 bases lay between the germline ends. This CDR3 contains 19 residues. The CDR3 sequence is CASSEDAGGWRGEGPEQFF. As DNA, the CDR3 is TGTGCCAGCAGTGAAGATGCCGGGGGTTGGCGGGGAGAAGGTCCTGAGCAGTTCTTC.

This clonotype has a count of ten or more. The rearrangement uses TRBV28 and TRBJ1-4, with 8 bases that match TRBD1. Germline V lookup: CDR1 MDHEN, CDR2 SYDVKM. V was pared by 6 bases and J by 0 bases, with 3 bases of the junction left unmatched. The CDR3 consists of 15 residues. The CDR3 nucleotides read TGTGCCAGCAGCCAGGGGGCTTCAACTAATGAAAAACTGTTTTTT. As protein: CASSQGASTNEKLFF.

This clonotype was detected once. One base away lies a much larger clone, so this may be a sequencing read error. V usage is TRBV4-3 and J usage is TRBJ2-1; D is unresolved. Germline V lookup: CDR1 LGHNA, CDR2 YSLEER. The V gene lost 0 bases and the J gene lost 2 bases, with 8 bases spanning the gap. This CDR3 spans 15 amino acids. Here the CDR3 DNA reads TGCGCCAGCAGCCAAGATAGGGCGACCTACAATGAGCAGTTCTTC. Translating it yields CASSQDRATYNEQFF.

This CDR3 is CASSEASNFLYEQYF. The CDR3 DNA reads as TGTGCCAGCAGTGAAGCAAGCAACTTCCTCTACGAGCAGTACTTC. The rearrangement links TRBV6-1 to TRBJ2-7; D not certain. This CDR3 is 15 amino acids long. Per the germline V gene, CDR1 is MNHNS and CDR2 is SASEGT. Trimming took 0 bases from V and 3 from J, leaving 12 bases between them.